A single sample gave rise to the 24 T cell receptor beta chains below, sequenced in a study of blood T cell repertoires in COVID-19. The method was immunoSEQ multiplex PCR; TCRdb's version includes in-frame clones alone and lacks a portion of them. The repertoire holds 150,000 to 200,000 clones, around 74% seen once, with around 3% in the top ten. The sequencing sample was made of peripheral blood. The origin of the receptors is a woman older than 75 with acute or convalescent COVID-19.

V usage is TRBV7-2 and J usage is TRBJ2-7; TRBD2 aligns across 7 bases. Looked up from germline, CDR1 is SGHTA and CDR2 is FQGNSA. CDR3 length equals 15 residues. V gave up 2 bases and J gave up 4 bases; unmatched junction bases: 8. The CDR3: CASSLLSGIPYEQYF. CDR3 in DNA: TGTGCCAGCAGCTTACTGAGCGGGATCCCGTACGAGCAGTACTTC.

J is TRBJ1-5 and V is TRBV9, with 8 bases identical to TRBD1. CDR3 size: 16 residues. J lost 1 base, V lost 0 bases, and 3 bases had no gene match. Germline assignment: CDR1 SGDLS and CDR2 YYNGEE. The CDR3, as DNA: TGTGCCAGCAGCGTAGGGACAGGGAAAAGCAATCAGCCCCAGCATTTT. Translated: CASSVGTGKSNQPQHF.

The chain combines TRBV5-4 with TRBJ2-2; TRBD2 agrees at 7 bases. V lost 0 bases, J lost 1 base, and 3 bases stayed unmatched. Germline V gene lookup returns CDR1 SGHNT and CDR2 YYREEE (reference sequence). This CDR3 has 16 amino acids. CDR3 nucleotide sequence: TGTGCCAGCAGCTTGGACGCGGGGGTGAACACCGGGGAGCTGTTTTTT. This gives the protein CASSLDAGVNTGELFF.

The chain employs TRBV29-1 and TRBJ1-2; the D gene is possibly TRBD1 (6 bases). The CDR3 spans 11 residues. V was trimmed by 6 bases and J by 3 bases, leaving 8 bases between them. CDR1 is SQVTM, CDR2 ANQGSEA, per germline. The CDR3 is CSVAGDYGYTF. The CDR3 DNA is TGCAGCGTCGCAGGGGACTATGGCTACACCTTC.

This chain joins TRBV9 and TRBJ2-2, with TRBD1 identical over 7 bases. The junction had 5 bases not matched to a gene; V was cut back by 3 bases and J by 0 bases. This CDR3 spans 16 amino acids. Looked up from germline, CDR1 is SGDLS and CDR2 is YYNGEE. The CDR3 nucleotides read TGTGCCAGCAGCGCCCGACAGGGTACGAACACCGGGGAGCTGTTTTTT. It specifies CASSARQGTNTGELFF. Variable domain in full (rest from reference TRBV9 and TRBJ2-2): DSGVTQTPKHLITATGQRVTLRCSPRSGDLSVYWYQQSLDQGLQFLIQYYNGEERAKGNILERFSAQQFPDLHSELNLSSLELGDSALYFCASSARQGTNTGELFFGEGSRLTVL.

The chain joins TRBV2 to TRBJ2-3, with 16 positions matching TRBD2. The J segment lost 3 bases and the V segment lost 5 bases, leaving 2 bases of the junction unmatched. There are 16 residues in the CDR3. Germline assignment: CDR1 SNHLY and CDR2 FYNNEI. CDR3 region: CASSLGLAGGTDTQYF. The CDR3 DNA is TGTGCCAGCAGTTTGGGACTAGCGGGAGGGACAGATACGCAGTATTTT.

The chain employs TRBV10-3 and TRBJ1-6; D remains unclear. V shed 6 bases and J shed 4 bases, with 10 bases lying between them. CDR1 is ENHRY, CDR2 SYGVKD, per germline. The CDR3 has 14 residues. In DNA, the CDR3 is TGTGCCATCAGCCCCGACGGGTATAATTCACCCCTCCACTTT. Residues: CAISPDGYNSPLHF.

The chain couples TRBV6-5 to TRBJ2-1; the D gene is possibly TRBD2 (6 bases). The V end was cut by 4 bases, the J end by 7 bases, with 20 bases between. In germline, CDR1 is MNHEY, CDR2 SVGAGI. The CDR3 extends over 16 amino acids. The CDR3 DNA follows: TGTGCCAGCAGTTCCCCGCGGGGCGTGACGAGAAATGAGCAGTTCTTC. Its protein is CASSSPRGVTRNEQFF.

The chain couples TRBV5-6 to TRBJ2-1, with TRBD1 matching over 7 bases. The CDR3 totals 15 residues. CDR1 and CDR2 (germline): SGHDT, YYEEEE. The junction had 5 bases not matched to a gene; V was cut back by 5 bases and J by 0 bases. The CDR3 nucleotides are TGTGCCAGCAGAATGACAGGGAGCTCCTACAATGAGCAGTTCTTC. This translates into CASRMTGSSYNEQFF.

A few counts support this clone. This rearrangement joins TRBV2 to TRBJ1-1, with D tentatively TRBD1 (5 bases). The CDR3 loop spans 12 amino acids. Germline V CDR1 and CDR2: SNHLY, FYNNEI. Trimming cost V 5 bases and J 1 base, with 5 bases left between them. DNA for the CDR3: TGTGCCAGCAGTCAGGGGAACACTGAAGCTTTCTTT. Protein: CASSQGNTEAFF.

The chain is built from TRBV4-3 and TRBJ1-6; 12 bases are a match to TRBD1. This CDR3 is built from 15 residues. Germline CDR1 is LGHNA and CDR2 is YSLEER. V was clipped by 5 bases and J by 10 bases; unmatched bases: 6. CDR3 nucleotides: TGCGCCAGCAGCTTGCAGGGGACAGGGGGCTCACCCCTCCACTTT. The encoded protein is CASSLQGTGGSPLHF.

This chain connects TRBV6-2 or TRBV6-3 to TRBJ2-4; a possible D gene is TRBD2 (5 bases). V gave up 2 bases and J gave up 8 bases, with 19 bases separating them. This CDR3 region has 16 residues. Germline V gene lookup returns CDR1 MNHEY and CDR2 SVGEGT. In DNA, the CDR3 is TGTGCCAGCAGTTACCGTATACACGGAGGTAGCGACATTCAGTACTTC. It specifies CASSYRIHGGSDIQYF.

V is TRBV24-1 and J is TRBJ2-1, with 11 positions matching TRBD1. The CDR3 contains 16 residues. J lost 3 bases, V lost 3 bases, and 3 bases had no gene match. CDR1 is KGHDR and CDR2 is SFDVKD in the germline V gene. This CDR3 reads CATSDGQGALYNEQFF. The CDR3 DNA is TGTGCCACCAGTGATGGACAGGGGGCCCTCTACAATGAGCAGTTCTTC.

The chain recombines TRBV6-1 with TRBJ1-2, with 7 bases aligning to TRBD1. V was pared by 4 bases and J by 0 bases, with 8 bases of the junction left unmatched. Germline V gene lookup returns CDR1 MNHNS and CDR2 SASEGT. The CDR3 contains 16 residues. The CDR3 DNA is TGTGCCAGCAGTGCAAGACAGGGCAAAACTAACTATGGCTACACCTTC. It yields the protein CASSARQGKTNYGYTF.

The chain has TRBV9 and TRBJ2-7, with 10 nucleotides matching TRBD1. V trimming: 4 bases; J trimming: 3 bases; junction bases outside the gene matches: 7. This CDR3 has 15 residues. Germline-derived CDR1 and CDR2 are SGDLS and YYNGEE. The CDR3 coding sequence is TGTGCCAGCAGCCTAAGACAGGGGGCGAACTACGAGCAGTACTTC. Its translation is CASSLRQGANYEQYF.

The chain uses TRBV11-2 and TRBJ1-2, with D maybe TRBD1 (5 bases). The CDR3 is made up of 13 amino acids. Looked up from germline, CDR1 is SGHAT and CDR2 is FQNNGV. With 5 bases removed from V and 8 bases from J, the gap between germline ends came to 15 bases. The CDR3 DNA follows: TGTGCCAGCAGCCGCGGGCGGGACGGGGGCTACACCTTC. Translating gives CASSRGRDGGYTF.

The chain links TRBV28 to TRBJ1-2, with 7 nucleotides matching TRBD1. CDR1 is MDHEN and CDR2 is SYDVKM in the germline V gene. V lost 1 base, J lost 4 bases, and 6 bases stayed unmatched. The CDR3 consists of 15 residues. CDR3: CASSLSEGARYGYTF. The CDR3 DNA reads TGTGCCAGCAGTTTATCCGAGGGGGCTCGCTATGGCTACACCTTC.

The gene calls are TRBV19 and TRBJ1-3; D may be TRBD1 (6 bases). CDR1 is LNHDA and CDR2 is SQIVND in the germline V gene (reference sequence). The CDR3 has 14 amino acids. V was clipped by 9 bases and J by 4 bases, with 16 bases between them. The CDR3 is CASLRDKAGNTIYF. CDR3 bases: TGTGCCAGCTTACGGGACAAAGCGGGAAACACCATATATTTT.

In this sample, this clone turned up a few times. The gene calls are TRBV5-1 and TRBJ2-7, with 14 nucleotides matching TRBD2. V was pared by 0 bases and J by 7 bases, with 6 bases of the junction left unmatched. Germline V gives CDR1 SGHRS, CDR2 YFSETQ. CDR3 length equals 16 residues. The CDR3 nucleotides are TGCGCCAGCAGCTTGGCCCAAGGACTAGCGGGAGGTGAGCAGTACTTC. Its translation is CASSLAQGLAGGEQYF.

This clone was seen only a few times. The chain couples TRBV10-3 to TRBJ1-4, with a possible D match to TRBD1 (6 bases). Germline CDR1 ENHRY, CDR2 SYGVKD. Trimming removed 4 bases at V and 7 bases at J, with 10 bases between. This CDR3 has 13 residues. The CDR3 DNA follows: TGTGCCATCAGTGCAGGGGTCGGTGAAAAACTGTTTTTT. Translating it yields CAISAGVGEKLFF.

This clone was seen once. The chain has TRBV7-2 and TRBJ2-7, with 8 bases matching TRBD1. V shed 1 base and J 11 bases; nucleotides not matched to a gene: 7. The V gene's germline CDR1 is SGHTA and CDR2 FQGNSA. This CDR3 is 13 amino acids long. CDR3 residues: CASSLGQTGEEYF. The CDR3 coding sequence is TGTGCCAGCAGCTTAGGACAGACAGGGGAGGAGTACTTC.

This rearrangement joins TRBV28 to TRBJ2-3; a possible D gene is TRBD1 (6 bases). This CDR3 contains 15 residues. Germline V gene sequence: CDR1 MDHEN, CDR2 SYDVKM. V lost 8 bases and J 0 bases, leaving 15 bases between the germline ends. The CDR3: CASAAQGTSTDTQYF. The CDR3 DNA follows: TGTGCCAGCGCTGCACAGGGCACTAGCACAGATACGCAGTATTTT.

This clone was seen a few times. The chain carries TRBV28 and TRBJ1-3, with 9 bases aligning to TRBD1. The CDR3 totals 16 residues. Germline V lookup: CDR1 MDHEN, CDR2 SYDVKM. V trimming: 2 bases; J trimming: 0 bases; junction bases outside the gene matches: 2. The CDR3 region is CASSLGQGTSGNTIYF. As DNA, the CDR3 is TGTGCCAGCAGTTTAGGACAGGGGACCTCTGGAAACACCATATATTTT. Together with reference TRBV28 and TRBJ1-3, the CDR3 gives the full variable domain: DVKVTQSSRYLVKRTGEKVFLECVQDMDHENMFWYRQDPGLGLRLIYFSYDVKMKEKGDIPEGYSVSREKKERFSLILESASTNQTSMYLCASSLGQGTSGNTIYFGEGSWLTVV.

The rearrangement uses TRBV7-3 and TRBJ2-1; TRBD1 matches 7 bases. V trimming: 1 base; J trimming: 3 bases; junction bases outside the gene matches: 3. The CDR3 is 15 amino acids. In germline, CDR1 is SGHTA, CDR2 FQGTGA. The CDR3 sequence is CASSLKGASYNEQFF. The DNA for the CDR3 is TGTGCCAGCAGCTTAAAGGGGGCCAGCTACAATGAGCAGTTCTTC. Using reference TRBV7-3 and TRBJ2-1 for the parts outside the CDR3, the full variable domain is GAGVSQTPSNKVTEKGKYVELRCDPISGHTALYWYRQSLGQGPEFLIYFQGTGAADDSGLPNDRFFAVRPEGSVSTLKIQRTERGDSAVYLCASSLKGASYNEQFFGPGTRLTVL.